This T cell receptor beta chain was retrieved from a study of OX40 agonist ivuxolimab in advanced cancers. As for the study in general: Prior anti-PD-1, anti-PD-L1 or anti-CTLA-4 therapy was allowed; around 40% had some.

In this sample, this clone turned up a few times. The CDR3 totals 16 residues. Germline values: CDR1 SEHNR, CDR2 FQNEAQ (reference sequence). The V end was cut by 5 bases, the J end by 5 bases, with 21 bases between. Assay: immunoSEQ multiplex PCR; the TCRdb copy retains only in-frame clones and omits some. The table includes tens of thousands of clones, around 82% detected once. The source material was CD4+ or CD8+ T cells sorted from blood, sampled in a trial of the OX40 agonist ivuxolimab. The sequence was collected from an adult with an advanced solid tumor such as melanoma, head and neck, liver or kidney cancer. This chain uses TRBV7-9 with TRBJ2-5; weak D call: TRBD2 (6 bases). CDR3 amino acids: CASSPRAGLGGETQYF. The CDR3 region has the DNA TGTGCCAGCAGCCCCCGGGCGGGGCTAGGAGGGGAGACCCAGTACTTC.